Presented here are 26 T cell receptor beta chains from one specimen sequenced in a study of T cell clonality in common variable immunodeficiency. Clones were read by immunoSEQ multiplex PCR, and TCRdb kept only the in-frame ones, dropping some. Observed in the sample are about 44,000 clones, none of them singletons. Sequencing used peripheral blood mononuclear cells. The receptors shown here come from a person aged 18-70 years in good health.

This clone was detected ten times or more. The CDR3 end falls 3 residues outside the read, so it is completed with the germline J gene. V gene TRBV7-6 combines with J gene TRBJ2-2; D is unresolved. V lost 3 bases and J lost 1, with 6 bases in between. Per germline, CDR1 SGHVS and CDR2 FNYEAQ. This CDR3 has 14 residues. Here the CDR3 reads CASSLSWNTGELFF. The DNA read from the CDR3 is TGTGCCAGCAGCTTGTCCTGGAACACCGGGGAG.

This clone has at least ten counts. The sequenced fragment ends 3 residues before the CDR3 boundary, so the rest is inferred from the germline J gene. The J gene is TRBJ2-7, the V gene TRBV3-1 (or the pseudogene TRBV3-2), with D possibly being TRBD1 (5 bases). Between the trimmed V and J ends, which lost 1 base and 0 bases, there was a span of 7 bases. From germline, CDR1 is LGHDT and CDR2 YNNKEL (reference sequence). The CDR3 length is 14 residues. Partial CDR3 DNA: TGTGCCAGCAGCCAAGTAGACAGCTCCTACGAG. It yields the protein CASSQVDSSYE. The full CDR3 reads CASSQVDSSYEQYF.

This clone has a handful of counts. The DNA ends 3 residues before the CDR3 does, and the rest of the CDR3 is filled in from the germline J gene. The chain links TRBV7-2 to TRBJ2-6; 8 nucleotides align to TRBD1. CDR1 and CDR2 from the germline V gene are SGHTA and FQGNSA. CDR3 length: 15 amino acids. V trimming: 7 bases; J trimming: 5 bases; junction bases outside the gene matches: 7. Partial CDR3 DNA: TGTGCCAGCACACCAGGGGGCCCGCGGGCCAACGTC. Translation gives CASTPGGPRANV. Given in full, the CDR3 is CASTPGGPRANVLTF. The variable domain in full, completed from reference TRBV7-2 and TRBJ2-6, reads GAGVSQSPSNKVTEKGKDVELRCDPISGHTALYWYRQSLGQGLEFLIYFQGNSAPDKSGLPSDRFSAERTGGSVSTLTIQRTQQEDSAVYLCASTPGGPRANVLTFGAGSRLTVL.

This clone was recorded at least ten times. The sequence runs out 3 residues before the end of the CDR3; the remainder is reconstructed from the germline J gene. The V and J genes are TRBV7-9 and TRBJ2-1; D remains unclear. CDR3 length: 14 amino acids. Trimming pared 1 base from V and 5 bases from J, leaving 9 bases between. Germline CDR1 and CDR2: SEHNR and FQNEAQ (reference sequence). The chain's CDR3 is CASSLEGQNNEQFF. Partial CDR3 DNA: TGTGCCAGCAGCTTAGAAGGGCAAAACAATGAG.

This clone was seen repeatedly, ten times or more. From the germline J gene comes the end of the CDR3, since the read stops 3 residues before it. This rearrangement joins TRBV18 to TRBJ1-4, with D tentatively TRBD1 (6 bases). The CDR3 sequence is 14 residues long. The V gene's germline CDR1 is KGHSH and CDR2 LQKENI. With 0 bases removed from V and 10 bases from J, the gap between germline ends came to 12 bases. The CDR3 region is CASSPPQGTGKLFF. The part of the CDR3 DNA that was read is TGTGCCAGCTCACCACCCCAGGGGACGGGAAAA. The full variable domain, rest sourced from reference TRBV18 and TRBJ1-4, is NAGVMQNPRHLVRRRGQEARLRCSPMKGHSHVYWYRQLPEEGLKFMVYLQKENIIDESGMPKERFSAEFPKEGPSILRIQQVVRGDSAAYFCASSPPQGTGKLFFGSGTQLSVL.

This clone occurred many times. With the read ending 3 residues before the CDR3 end, the germline J gene is used to fill in that end. The chain recombines TRBV11-3 with TRBJ1-4, with 12 bases matching TRBD1. The CDR3 is 15 residues long. Per germline, CDR1 SGHNT and CDR2 YENEEA. V was clipped by 5 bases and J by 8 bases; unmatched bases: 6. The CDR3 protein is CASSRRDRGQEKLFF. The sequenced part of the CDR3 DNA is TGTGCCAGCAGCCGAAGGGACAGGGGGCAAGAAAAA.

In its sample, this clone was seen many times. Read sequence stops 3 residues before the CDR3 end, and the germline J gene provides the missing end. V is TRBV5-1 and J is TRBJ1-1; TRBD1 matches 7 bases. The CDR3 runs 14 residues. V lost 4 bases and J lost 0; bases outside the gene matches: 3. Per the germline V gene, CDR1 is SGHRS and CDR2 is YFSETQ. The CDR3 loop reads CASSTQGMNTEAFF. Incomplete CDR3 DNA: TGCGCCAGCAGCACACAGGGGATGAACACTGAA.

Ten or more counts support this clone. The read ends 3 residues shy of where the CDR3 ends; the end is completed using the germline J gene. V is TRBV5-1 and J is TRBJ2-5, with D possibly being TRBD1 or TRBD2 (5 bases each). The CDR3 is made up of 15 amino acids. The germline gives CDR1 SGHRS, CDR2 YFSETQ. CDR3 DNA, as far as it was read: TGCGCCAGCAGCTTGGAGGGCAGGGCCTCGGGAACC. Protein: CASSLEGRASGT. The complete CDR3 protein is CASSLEGRASGTQYF.

This clone was seen at least ten times. Read sequence stops 3 residues before the CDR3 end, and the germline J gene provides the missing end. This chain connects TRBV27 to TRBJ2-5; 9 bases align to TRBD1. V lost 6 bases and J lost 0; bases outside the gene matches: 14. In germline, CDR1 is MNHEY, CDR2 SMNVEV (reference sequence). The CDR3 sequence is 18 residues long. CDR3 DNA, as far as it was read: TGTGCCAGCAGCCGGACCGGGACAGGGAGAAAGTACCAAGAGACC. It translates to CASSRTGTGRKYQET. The entire CDR3 protein is CASSRTGTGRKYQETQYF.

This clone has at least ten counts. Read sequence stops 3 residues before the CDR3 end, and the germline J gene provides the missing end. The rearrangement joins TRBV30 to TRBJ1-4; D perhaps matches TRBD1 (6 bases). Germline CDR1 and CDR2: GTSNPN and SVGIG (reference sequence). V lost 2 bases and J lost 4, with 8 bases in between. The CDR3 contains 13 residues. CDR3 DNA, as far as it was read: TGTGCCTGGAGTTTACAGGGTAATGAAAAA. It codes for CAWSLQGNEK. The whole CDR3 reads CAWSLQGNEKLFF. The complete variable domain, with remaining parts taken from reference TRBV30 and TRBJ1-4, reads SQTIHQWPATLVQPVGSPLSLECTVEGTSNPNLYWYRQAAGRGLQLLFYSVGIGQISSEVPQNLSASRPQDRQFILSSKKLLLSDSGFYLCAWSLQGNEKLFFGSGTQLSVL.

This clone was recorded at least ten times. The read halts 3 residues ahead of the CDR3 end, with the missing end drawn from the germline J gene. The chain carries TRBV6-1 and TRBJ1-5; D is unclear. V lost 0 bases, J lost 4 bases, and 13 bases lay in between. The CDR3 runs to 16 residues. Germline assignment: CDR1 MNHNS and CDR2 SASEGT. The CDR3 sequence: CASSEAEGLPNQPQHF. CDR3 DNA (partial): TGTGCCAGCAGTGAAGCGGAGGGCCTTCCTAATCAGCCC.

The table lists this clone with many counts. The read comes to an end 3 residues before the CDR3 does, leaving the germline J gene to fill in the end. This rearrangement joins TRBV10-3 to TRBJ2-3; maybe TRBD1 (8 bases). The germline V gene encodes CDR1 ENHRY and CDR2 SYGVKD. The CDR3 contains 13 residues. Trimming removed 10 bases at V and 3 bases at J, with 14 bases between. The CDR3 bases that were read are TGTGCCAACAGGGGGGGGGAGACAGATACG. Translation gives CANRGGETDT. In full, the CDR3 reads CANRGGETDTQYF.

This clone appeared many times. The read stops 3 residues short of the end of the CDR3; the missing end is completed from the germline J gene. The rearrangement uses TRBV27 and TRBJ1-6, with 8 positions matching TRBD1. The CDR3 consists of 15 residues. Germline V gene lookup returns CDR1 MNHEY and CDR2 SMNVEV (reference sequence). V lost 3 bases and J lost 7; bases outside the gene matches: 5. The part of the CDR3 DNA that was read is TGTGCCAGCAGTTTCAGGGGGCGCGAAAATTCACCC. Translation gives CASSFRGRENSP. The complete CDR3 reads CASSFRGRENSPLHF.

Points on this clone: The CDR3 end lies 3 residues beyond the end of the read and is filled in from the germline J gene. The chain links TRBV7-6 to TRBJ1-3; TRBD1 matches 9 bases. The CDR3 spans 18 residues. Germline CDR1 and CDR2: SGHVS and FNYEAQ. The trim removed 2 bases at V and 2 bases at J, leaving 10 bases unmatched. The DNA read from the CDR3 is TGTGCCAGCAGCTTAACCCTTCCCGGGACAGGGACTGGAAACACC. Amino acids: CASSLTLPGTGTGNT. The whole CDR3 sequence reads CASSLTLPGTGTGNTIYF.

This clone was recorded at least ten times. The sequence runs out 3 residues before the end of the CDR3; the remainder is reconstructed from the germline J gene. The chain links TRBV19 to TRBJ1-5; possible D gene TRBD1, 5 bases. This CDR3 contains 16 residues. CDR1 is LNHDA and CDR2 is SQIVND in the germline V gene (reference sequence). V dropped 5 bases and J dropped 5 bases, with 19 bases sitting between them. The CDR3 spells CASSPDAGGNHQPQHF. The part of the CDR3 DNA that was read is TGTGCCAGTAGTCCTGACGCCGGGGGGAACCATCAGCCC.

This clone was seen repeatedly, ten times or more. The read gets to within 3 residues of the CDR3 end, and the germline J gene fills in the rest. This chain uses TRBV4-2 with TRBJ1-4; TRBD1 agrees at 7 bases. CDR1 LGHNA and CDR2 YNFKEQ come from the germline V gene. The CDR3 consists of 15 residues. V trimming: 2 bases; J trimming: 2 bases; junction bases outside the gene matches: 2. CDR3 amino acids: CASSQNRGTNEKLFF. The CDR3 DNA, read in part, is TGTGCCAGCAGCCAAAACAGGGGTACTAATGAAAAA.

This clone was seen only a few times. The read stops 3 residues short of the end of the CDR3; the missing end is completed from the germline J gene. The rearrangement links TRBV19 to TRBJ2-3; D is undetermined. The CDR3 is 16 residues long. Germline assignment: CDR1 LNHDA and CDR2 SQIVND (reference sequence). V was pared by 4 bases and J by 5 bases, with 19 bases between. The part of the CDR3 DNA that was read is TGTGCCAGTAGTAGCAAGGGCATCAGGCCCGGAGATACG. It codes for CASSSKGIRPGDT. In full, the CDR3 reads CASSSKGIRPGDTQYF.

This clone was observed at least ten times. The missing CDR3 end, 3 residues past where the read stops, is filled in from the germline J gene. The chain links TRBV20-1 to TRBJ2-2; TRBD1 aligns across 10 bases. The CDR3 spans 14 residues. The V and J ends lost 2 bases and 4 bases, in that order; junction bases with no gene match: 1. In germline, CDR1 is DFQATT, CDR2 SNEGSKA (reference sequence). The CDR3 bases that were read are TGCAGTGCTAGAAGGGACAGGGGCACCGGGGAG. This encodes CSARRDRGTGE. The whole CDR3 protein is CSARRDRGTGELFF.

There are many counts of this clone. The read gets to within 3 residues of the CDR3 end, and the germline J gene fills in the rest. The gene calls are TRBV7-9 and TRBJ1-5; D ambiguous. CDR1 and CDR2 from the germline V gene are SEHNR and FQNEAQ (reference sequence). V lost 3 bases, J lost 1 base, and 10 bases lay in between. The CDR3 is made up of 15 amino acids. The CDR3 spells CASSFEGPSNQPQHF. The DNA read from the CDR3 is TGTGCCAGCAGCTTTGAAGGGCCGAGCAATCAGCCC.

This clone was counted many times. From the germline J gene comes the end of the CDR3, since the read stops 3 residues before it. The chain couples TRBV5-1 to TRBJ1-2; 11 nucleotides agree with TRBD1. This CDR3 contains 15 residues. Germline V lookup: CDR1 SGHRS, CDR2 YFSETQ. J lost 4 bases, V lost 4 bases, and 6 bases had no gene match. The sequenced CDR3 bases are TGCGCCAGCAGCCCGGGACAGGGGGTTGGCTATGGC. This sequence encodes CASSPGQGVGYG. The entire CDR3 reads CASSPGQGVGYGYTF.

Ten or more counts support this clone. Read coverage stops 3 residues before the CDR3 terminus; the germline J gene supplies the remainder. This rearrangement joins TRBV7-9 to TRBJ2-3, with 14 bases fitting TRBD2. Germline trimming cut 5 bases from V and 4 bases from J; bases unmatched to any gene: 2. The CDR3 contains 15 residues. Germline assignment: CDR1 SEHNR and CDR2 FQNEAQ (reference sequence). CDR3 bases read: TGTGCCAGCAGCCCGGGACTAGCGGGAGCAGATACG. Protein product: CASSPGLAGADT. The whole CDR3 protein reads CASSPGLAGADTQYF.

This clone was seen ten or more times. The read ends 3 residues before the CDR3 terminus; that terminus is restored from the germline J gene. The gene calls are TRBV20-1 and TRBJ2-2, with D maybe TRBD2 (5 bases). V was shortened by 3 bases and J by 7 bases, with 15 bases between the two germline ends. The CDR3 runs 14 residues. Germline lookup yields CDR1 DFQATT and CDR2 SNEGSKA (reference sequence). The sequenced CDR3 bases are TGCAGTGCTAGTGAGGCGGGTACCCTCGGGGAG. It specifies CSASEAGTLGE. The CDR3 as a whole reads CSASEAGTLGELFF.

This clone has a count of ten or more. The CDR3 is cut off 3 residues early in the read; its end comes from the germline J gene. This sample includes further DNA sequences coding for the same CDR3. The chain carries TRBV20-1 and TRBJ2-2, with a possible D match to TRBD2 (7 bases). This CDR3 region has 14 residues. Germline CDR1 reads DFQATT; CDR2 reads SNEGSKA (reference sequence). V lost 2 bases and J 3 bases, leaving 10 bases between the germline ends. CDR3 region: CSARRGGDTGELFF. CDR3 DNA, as far as it was read: TGCAGTGCTAGAAGGGGGGGCGACACCGGGGAG.

At least ten counts were recorded for this clone. The junction differs from germline at one of its ends, possibly a read error. The read terminates 3 residues ahead of where the CDR3 ends, so the germline J gene completes it. V is TRBV6-1 and J is TRBJ1-5; 7 nucleotides agree with TRBD1. The CDR3 consists of 15 residues. Germline CDR1 MNHNS, CDR2 SASEGT. The CDR3 sequence is CASTERDRLNQPQHF. CDR3 DNA (partial): TGTGCCAGCACTGAACGGGACAGACTGAATCAGCCC.

This clone appeared many times. The CDR3 is cut off 3 residues early in the read; its end comes from the germline J gene. V gene TRBV23-1 combines with J gene TRBJ1-5, with TRBD1 identical over 9 bases. TRBV23-1 is reported as an ORF; its role is uncertain. The CDR3 is made up of 16 amino acids. The ends lost 4 bases at V and 3 bases at J; junction bases unmatched: 7. The CDR3 here is CASSRSRTGDNQPQHF. CDR3 bases read: TGCGCCAGCAGTCGATCAAGGACAGGGGACAATCAGCCC.

This clone appeared many times. The read ends 3 residues shy of where the CDR3 ends; the end is completed using the germline J gene. The chain uses TRBV20-1 and TRBJ1-2, with unresolved D. Per the germline V gene, CDR1 is DFQATT and CDR2 is SNEGSKA (reference sequence). The CDR3 is 12 amino acids. The V end was cut by 0 bases, the J end by 4 bases, with 6 bases between. This CDR3 is CSAREGSYGYTF. The sequenced part of the CDR3 DNA is TGCAGTGCTAGAGAGGGCAGCTATGGC.